This T cell receptor beta chain was sequenced for a study of blood T cell repertoires in COVID-19. The data were produced by immunoSEQ multiplex PCR, yet TCRdb's version contains in-frame clones alone and is incomplete. The table has 500,000 or so clones, 75% to 90% seen once; the top ten hold roughly 0.7%. V was clipped by 5 bases and J by 9 bases, with 11 bases between them. Germline lookup yields CDR1 MDHEN and CDR2 SYDVKM. CDR3 size: 13 residues. The cohort comprised adults aged about 18 to 100 years residing in about two dozen US areas. Cohort placement rested on clinical history that participants reported themselves. Two negative PCRs, clearance, or symptom resolution characterized the recovered Cohort 3 donors. On this clone itself: Other nucleotide sequences from this sample produce the same CDR3.

The TCR was taken from a woman between 18 and 30 years old who had recovered from COVID-19. The sample was PBMCs or T cells enriched from blood (not recorded which). V gene TRBV28 combines with J gene TRBJ1-6; D gene uncertain. CDR3 bases: TGTGCCAGCAGTCCCGGAGGGCGTTCACCCCTCCACTTT. Translating it yields CASSPGGRSPLHF.